The 4 T cell receptor beta chains below were found in one sample sequenced in a study of shared clonotypes between healthy human individuals. TCRdb keeps only in-frame clones here, not all; method: immunoSEQ multiplex PCR. The repertoire holds 550,000 to 700,000 clones, about three quarters seen once, with under 2% in the top ten. Sequencing used memory CD4+ T cells sorted from blood. Specified subset: CD45RA-negative fraction. The receptors originated from a woman aged 25 to 39 in good health.

The chain carries TRBV7-2 and TRBJ2-5; D is ambiguous. Germline CDR1 SGHTA, CDR2 FQGNSA. The V end lost 2 bases, the J end lost 2 bases, and 12 bases lay between the germline ends. This CDR3 is 15 amino acids long. CDR3 DNA: TGTGCCAGCAGCTTATATACAGTGGGTCAAGAGACCCAGTACTTC. It yields the protein CASSLYTVGQETQYF.

The chain joins TRBV14 to TRBJ2-1, with 8 positions matching TRBD2. Germline V gene sequence: CDR1 SGHDN, CDR2 FVKESK. The CDR3 is 14 amino acids. V shed 1 base and J 9 bases; nucleotides not matched to a gene: 5. The CDR3 DNA is TGTGCCAGCAGCCAAGCACGTAGCGGGATTGAGCAGTTCTTC. It translates to CASSQARSGIEQFF.

This clone turned up a few times. One junction end does not reproduce the germline sequence, and a read error may be involved. This chain connects TRBV5-6 to TRBJ2-2, with TRBD2 as a possible D gene (5 bases). The CDR3 totals 11 residues. Germline V gene sequence: CDR1 SGHDT, CDR2 YYEEEE. The CDR3: CASSLDRGAVF. CDR3 sequence (DNA): TGTGCCAGCAGCTTGGACCGGGGAGCTGTTTTT.

The V and J genes are TRBV18 and TRBJ1-4; D unclear. V lost 6 bases, J lost 0 bases, and 14 bases lay in between. The CDR3 is 16 amino acids. Germline-derived CDR1 and CDR2 are KGHSH and LQKENI. The DNA for the CDR3 is TGTGCCAGCTCTCGCAGCTCAGGTGCAACTAATGAAAAACTGTTTTTT. Encoded protein: CASSRSSGATNEKLFF.